Presented here are 15 T cell receptor beta chains from one specimen sequenced in a study of read filtering for tumor transcriptome and immune sequencing. This library used 300 to 450 ng RNA and molecular barcoded adaptors spanning alpha/delta and beta/gamma chains. In TCRdb, the reads were re-called with MiXCR into one record per CDR3 protein. The sample records fewer than 30,000 distinct CDR3 sequences, 13% to 15% being singletons. The sample taken for sequencing was a population of CD138-negative cells sorted from bone marrow. The receptors stem from a donor at least 40 years old with multiple myeloma.

This clonotype was seen many times. The chain carries TRBV7-9 and TRBJ2-5; D perhaps matches TRBD1 (6 bases). The germline V gene has CDR1 SEHNR and CDR2 FQNEAQ (reference sequence). This CDR3 is 15 amino acids long. V was shortened by 5 bases and J by 5 bases, with 18 bases between the two germline ends. The CDR3 DNA reads TGTGCCAGCAGCCCCCGGGACAACTTAAGGGAGACCCAGTACTTC. Translated, it gives CASSPRDNLRETQYF.

A note on this clonotype: No conserved phenylalanine or tryptophan ends this CDR3, so it is likely a read error. The J gene is TRBJ2-7, the V gene TRBV7-2; 9 nucleotides line up with TRBD1. The CDR3 length is 14 residues. V lost 4 bases and J lost 3; bases outside the gene matches: 4. Germline lookup yields CDR1 SGHTA and CDR2 FQGNSA. Written as DNA, the CDR3 is TGTGCCAGCAGCTCCAGACAGGGGGACTACGAGCAGTACCTC. Protein sequence: CASSSRQGDYEQYL.

This chain uses TRBV6-5 with TRBJ1-5; 7 bases line up with TRBD1. CDR3 length equals 14 residues. V lost 6 bases to trimming and J lost 5 bases; unmatched junction nucleotides: 7. Germline assignment: CDR1 MNHEY and CDR2 SVGAGI. CDR3 in amino acids: CASSRGTEYQPQHF. The CDR3 bases are TGTGCCAGCAGCCGGGGGACAGAGTATCAGCCCCAGCATTTT.

Regarding this clonotype: A single base is all that separates this from a far larger clone, so a read error is likely. The chain couples TRBV4-1 to TRBJ2-1; 8 bases are a match to TRBD1. This CDR3 is 15 amino acids long. From germline, CDR1 is MGHRA and CDR2 YSYEKL. The CDR3 DNA is TGTGCCAGCAGCCCTCCGACAGGGGATTTGGATGAGCAGCTCTTC. Translation gives CASSPPTGDLDEQLF.

The sample holds a few counts of this clonotype. The chain is built from TRBV24-1 and TRBJ2-4, with a weak D call TRBD1 (7 bases). The length of the CDR3 is 17 residues. Trimming left V 8 bases short and J 0 bases short, with 19 bases between. Germline loops: CDR1 KGHDR, CDR2 SFDVKD. CDR3 DNA sequence: TGTGCCACCACACACCCGACAGGGAGGATAGCCAAAAACATTCAGTACTTC. Protein sequence: CATTHPTGRIAKNIQYF.

This clonotype has ten or more counts. This chain links TRBV7-3 with TRBJ2-3; D perhaps matches TRBD2 (6 bases). CDR1 SGHTA and CDR2 FQGTGA come from the germline V gene. The CDR3 totals 15 residues. Trimming took 4 bases from V and 3 from J, leaving 14 bases between them. CDR3: CASSSSGGYTDTQYF. The CDR3 region has the DNA TGTGCCAGCAGCTCGTCCGGGGGATATACAGATACGCAGTATTTT.

This clonotype has a count of ten or more. V gene TRBV3-1 combines with J gene TRBJ2-4, with 8 positions matching TRBD1. V lost 0 bases, J lost 13 bases, and 5 bases stayed unmatched. This CDR3 is built from 13 residues. The germline CDR1 and CDR2 sequences are LGHDT and YNNKEL (reference sequence). CDR3 amino acids: CASSQDRTGPQYF. As DNA, the CDR3 is TGTGCCAGCAGCCAAGATAGGACAGGGCCACAGTACTTC. Together with reference TRBV3-1 and TRBJ2-4, the CDR3 gives the full variable domain: DTAVSQTPKYLVTQMGNDKSIKCEQNLGHDTMYWYKQDSKKFLKIMFSYNNKELIINETVPNRFSPKSPDKAHLNLHINSLELGDSAVYFCASSQDRTGPQYFGAGTRLSVL.

This clonotype was detected ten times or more. The CDR3: CASSSSGRTGELFF. The DNA of the CDR3 is TGTGCCAGCAGTTCCAGCGGGAGGACCGGGGAGCTGTTTTTT. The rearrangement joins TRBV28 to TRBJ2-2, with 9 bases fitting TRBD2. Trimming removed 4 bases from V and 5 bases from J; junction bases left unmatched: 2. The CDR3 extends over 14 amino acids. CDR1 and CDR2 from the germline V gene are MDHEN and SYDVKM.

This clonotype was found many times. This chain joins TRBV20-1 and TRBJ1-2, with D tentatively TRBD1 (5 bases). The CDR3 is made up of 14 amino acids. From germline, CDR1 is DFQATT and CDR2 SNEGSKA (reference sequence). Trimming shortened V by 6 bases and J by 5 bases, and 19 bases separated the two germline ends. CDR3 nucleotide sequence: TGCAGTGCAGTCCTGGGGCAGGGTGGTTATGGCTACACCTTC. Translating gives CSAVLGQGGYGYTF.

This clonotype appeared many times. The chain couples TRBV11-2 to TRBJ2-5; D is uncertain. Per the germline V gene, CDR1 is SGHAT and CDR2 is FQNNGV. The CDR3 spans 15 residues. Between the trimmed V and J ends, which lost 2 bases and 0 bases, there was a span of 10 bases. The DNA for the CDR3 is TGTGCCAGCAGCTTAAGCGCAGCAAACCAAGAGACCCAGTACTTC. Translation gives CASSLSAANQETQYF.

This clonotype has ten or more counts. The chain combines TRBV7-8 with TRBJ2-3; 8 bases fit TRBD2. This CDR3 has 21 amino acids. After removal of 7 bases from V and 2 bases from J, the junction contained 26 bases not matched to a gene. Germline-derived CDR1 and CDR2 are SGHVS and FQNEAQ. CDR3 sequence: CASTTFGPSRGAGDLTDTQYF. Here the CDR3 DNA reads TGTGCCAGCACCACATTTGGCCCATCGAGGGGAGCGGGAGATCTCACAGATACGCAGTATTTT.

This clonotype has at least ten counts. This rearrangement joins TRBV11-3 to TRBJ2-1; the D gene is possibly TRBD2 (6 bases). The V gene lost 5 bases and the J gene lost 6 bases, with 17 bases spanning the gap. The germline V gene has CDR1 SGHNT and CDR2 YENEEA. This CDR3 comprises 15 residues. The CDR3 bases are TGTGCCAGCAGCACCCCCGCCGGGACTGCCAATGAGCAGTTCTTC. Amino acid sequence: CASSTPAGTANEQFF. The complete variable domain, with remaining parts taken from reference TRBV11-3 and TRBJ2-1, reads EAGVVQSPRYKIIEKKQPVAFWCNPISGHNTLYWYLQNLGQGPELLIRYENEEAVDDSQLPKDRFSAERLKGVDSTLKIQPAELGDSAVYLCASSTPAGTANEQFFGPGTRLTVL.

At least ten counts were recorded for this clonotype. The chain couples TRBV4-2 to TRBJ1-6, with 8 bases matching TRBD1. This CDR3 comprises 14 residues. Germline V CDR1 and CDR2: LGHNA, YNFKEQ. Trimming at V came to 4 bases and at J to 5 bases, leaving 1 base not matched to a gene. The CDR3 DNA reads TGTGCCAGCAGCCCGACAGGGGATAATTCACCCCTCCACTTT. Protein: CASSPTGDNSPLHF.

In its sample, this clonotype was seen many times. The V and J genes are TRBV19 and TRBJ2-7; D unresolved. V dropped 6 bases and J dropped 5 bases, with 17 bases sitting between them. Germline V lookup: CDR1 LNHDA, CDR2 SQIVND (reference sequence). This CDR3 spans 14 amino acids. This chain's CDR3 is CASSVFGDFDEQYF. DNA of the CDR3: TGTGCCAGTAGCGTTTTTGGGGATTTCGACGAGCAGTACTTC.

This clonotype was seen ten or more times. The V call is TRBV5-1, the J call TRBJ2-7; weak D call: TRBD1 (6 bases). Germline V gene data show CDR1 as SGHRS and CDR2 as YFSETQ. The V end lost 0 bases, the J end lost 5 bases, and 12 bases lay between the germline ends. CDR3 length equals 14 residues. CDR3 region: CASSLGQGWDEQYF. Written as DNA, the CDR3 is TGCGCCAGCAGCTTGGGTCAGGGGTGGGACGAGCAGTACTTC.